Listed below are T cell receptor beta chains from one sample, sequenced in a study of blood T cells in healthy people across ages. TCRdb recomputed calls from the 5' RACE reads with MiXCR, one row per CDR3 protein. The sample lists approximately 900,000 distinct CDR3 sequences, 25% to 30% occurring once. Separately, the same data were catalogued under a study of T cells of mothers and their children.

The sequenced sample consisted of blood. All receptors come from a woman in her thirties or forties in good health. The conserved cysteine and the conserved F or W are not part of the CDR3 here. A D gene is named only where the DNA matches it firmly. Part of the rows lack a size; the others show once, few, many or a class for expanded clones.

D,V,size,J,CDR3
TRBD1,TRBV20-1,few,TRBJ1-2,SGQGPYGYT
TRBD2,TRBV5-1,few,TRBJ2-1,ASKSAGGNEQF
NA,TRBV20-1,many,TRBJ2-7,SARAGFSYEQY
TRBD1,TRBV7-6,many,TRBJ2-1,ASSRQGGNNEQF
TRBD1,TRBV9,few,TRBJ1-4,ASSVSTGYTNEKLF
NA,TRBV3-1,NA,TRBJ1-2,ASGQDLNYGYT
NA,TRBV6-6,NA,TRBJ2-7,ASSYSGRYGEQY
NA,TRBV7-3,NA,TRBJ1-6,ASSLTRRGNSPLH
TRBD2,TRBV7-2,few,NA,ASSLEAGGLSEQY
NA,TRBV28,few,TRBJ1-4,ASSFDATNEKLF
TRBD2,TRBV6-2/TRBV6-3,NA,TRBJ2-1,ASSSNPSSGGHYNEQF
TRBD1,TRBV6-5,many,TRBJ2-1,ASSNRGNEQF
NA,TRBV12-3/TRBV12-4,few,TRBJ1-4,ASSSDLKGEKLF
NA,TRBV15,many,TRBJ2-5,ATSSGLTPIETQY
NA,TRBV20-1,NA,TRBJ2-3,SARRGIGTDTQY
TRBD2,TRBV5-1,many,TRBJ2-7,ASSLVGGAEEQY
NA,TRBV5-1,many,TRBJ2-6,ASSLTVSGANVLT
NA,TRBV15,few,TRBJ2-2,ATSEDPNTGELF
NA,TRBV28,NA,TRBJ2-7,ASSLRHEQY
TRBD2,TRBV7-9,NA,TRBJ2-1,ASSQGVGLAVYNEQF
NA,TRBV29-1,NA,TRBJ1-4,SVEILVGEKLF
NA,TRBV29-1,NA,TRBJ1-2,SVESGTDGYT
TRBD2,TRBV7-8,many,TRBJ2-1,ASSSRPRAGGGEQF
NA,TRBV25-1,NA,TRBJ2-1,ASSGARVKDNEQF
NA,TRBV28,once,NA,VSSLTAQETQY
NA,TRBV6-2/TRBV6-3,many,TRBJ2-5,ASTPYSAEETQY
TRBD1,TRBV7-2,NA,TRBJ1-4,ASTWGTANEKLF
NA,TRBV4-3,NA,TRBJ1-1,ASTSEAGTEAF
NA,TRBV18,NA,TRBJ1-4,ASSLRGGRWHMNATNEKLF
NA,TRBV14,few,TRBJ2-7,ASSQNTYEQY
NA,TRBV7-2,many,TRBJ2-3,ASSRAGTAGGGRTDTQY
NA,TRBV18,NA,TRBJ1-1,ASSPRADTEAF
NA,TRBV28,few,TRBJ2-7,ASSLLGAGGLEQY
NA,TRBV27,many,TRBJ2-7,ASSPTRQYYGQY
TRBD1,TRBV7-2,NA,TRBJ2-3,ASSRAQGHRDTQY
TRBD1,TRBV28,few,TRBJ2-5,ASSPPETGSETQY
TRBD1,TRBV3-1,many,TRBJ2-1,ASSQQGVYNEQF
NA,TRBV4-1,once,TRBJ2-3,ASSPGFPQGSTDTQY
NA,TRBV12-5,NA,TRBJ2-1,ASGLVPYERSDNYNEQF
NA,TRBV11-2,few,TRBJ2-1,ASSLISGSNEQF
NA,TRBV27,few,TRBJ2-2,ASKWATNTGELF
NA,TRBV7-7,NA,TRBJ1-4,ASSFGPGEKLF
NA,TRBV27,few,TRBJ2-5,ASQWGLTQETQY
TRBD2,TRBV18,many,TRBJ2-7,ASSPRTSGGFSYEQY
NA,TRBV9,few,TRBJ2-1,ASSVGSGIGSYNERF
NA,TRBV12-3/TRBV12-4,NA,TRBJ1-4,ASSFPRGPNEKLF
NA,TRBV2,many,TRBJ2-7,ASTRQDSYEQY
NA,TRBV20-1,many,TRBJ2-7,SARDLGSSSYEQY
NA,TRBV29-1,NA,NA,SVELGGEQY
TRBD1,TRBV4-1,NA,TRBJ1-4,ASSQATGATNEKLF
NA,TRBV15,many,TRBJ2-1,ATSQPSRNNEQF
TRBD1,TRBV29-1,many,TRBJ2-7,SVGAGGFDEQY
NA,TRBV7-2,many,TRBJ2-1,ASSFSWGGDEQF
TRBD1,TRBV14,many,TRBJ2-6,ASSLTGYFSGANVLT
NA,TRBV28,many,TRBJ2-7,ASSQDAVSYEQY
TRBD1,TRBV12-3/TRBV12-4,few,TRBJ1-6,ASSSDRATPLH
NA,TRBV6-6,NA,TRBJ2-2,ASSPDAWGLNTGELF
NA,TRBV7-9,NA,TRBJ1-1,ASSLITDPFGAF
TRBD1,TRBV20-1,many,TRBJ2-7,SAYARQGAREQY